Listed below are T cell receptor beta chains from one sample, sequenced in a study of T cell changes during pregnancy in multiple sclerosis. Only in-frame clones appear in the TCRdb table, and some are missing; sequencing was by immunoSEQ multiplex PCR. The sample records some 110,000 clones, 80% to 95% being singletons. This specimen was peripheral blood, taken in the third trimester of pregnancy. Receptors originate from a female donor with multiple sclerosis, enrolled in a pregnancy study. Both conserved end residues are part of each CDR3. The order of the fields is D gene, V gene, clone size, J gene, CDR3 protein, CDR3 DNA. A D gene is named only where the DNA matches it firmly. Some rows mark clone size as missing; the rest say once, few, many or name a class of expanded clone.

D: TRBD1; V: TRBV27; size: -; J: TRBJ1-5; CDR3: CASSQSTGSQPQHF; DNA: TGTGCCAGCAGCCAATCGACAGGGAGTCAGCCCCAGCATTTT
D: TRBD2; V: TRBV9; size: -; J: TRBJ2-1; CDR3: CASSVLGTSGNEQFF; DNA: TGTGCCAGCAGCGTACTCGGGACTAGCGGGAATGAGCAGTTCTTC
D: -; V: TRBV19; size: -; J: TRBJ1-1; CDR3: CASSDRRLTEAFF; DNA: TGTGCCAGTAGTGACAGGAGGCTCACTGAAGCTTTCTTT
D: -; V: TRBV11-2; size: -; J: TRBJ1-1; CDR3: CASSLDSAGRANTEAFF; DNA: TGTGCCAGCAGCTTAGATTCGGCAGGGAGGGCGAACACTGAAGCTTTCTTT
D: -; V: TRBV30; size: -; J: TRBJ2-7; CDR3: CAWSVKGRNEQYF; DNA: TGTGCCTGGAGTGTTAAGGGGAGGAACGAGCAGTACTTC
D: -; V: TRBV5-5; size: once; J: TRBJ1-1; CDR3: CASSLGTHTEAFF; DNA: TGTGCCAGCAGCTTGGGGACACACACTGAAGCTTTCTTT
D: TRBD1; V: TRBV6-5; size: -; J: TRBJ2-1; CDR3: CASSPWTGGNEQFF; DNA: TGTGCCAGCAGTCCCTGGACAGGGGGCAATGAGCAGTTCTTC
D: -; V: TRBV6-6; size: -; J: TRBJ1-2; CDR3: CASSSTGAAHYGYTF; DNA: TGTGCCAGCAGTTCTACAGGAGCAGCGCACTATGGCTACACCTTC
D: TRBD1; V: TRBV19; size: -; J: TRBJ1-5; CDR3: CASTQGQGTGQPQHF; DNA: TGTGCCAGTACCCAAGGACAGGGGACCGGTCAGCCCCAGCATTTT
D: -; V: TRBV9; size: -; J: TRBJ2-3; CDR3: CASKAGVGDTQYF; DNA: TGTGCCAGCAAGGCCGGGGTAGGGGATACGCAGTATTTT
D: TRBD2; V: TRBV6-1; size: -; J: TRBJ2-3; CDR3: CASSDGTSGVFFPSDTQYF; DNA: TGTGCCAGCAGTGATGGGACTAGCGGGGTTTTTTTTCCCTCAGATACGCAGTATTTT
D: TRBD2; V: TRBV4-1; size: -; J: TRBJ2-1; CDR3: CASSQQGLAGGLLNYNEQFF; DNA: TGCGCCAGCAGCCAGCAGGGCCTAGCGGGGGGCCTTTTGAACTACAATGAGCAGTTCTTC
D: -; V: TRBV28; size: -; J: TRBJ2-7; CDR3: CASRRDTQIGEQYF; DNA: TGTGCCAGCAGGAGGGACACTCAGATCGGGGAGCAGTACTTC
D: TRBD2; V: TRBV5-1; size: -; J: TRBJ2-4; CDR3: CASSARLAGGGIVQYF; DNA: TGCGCCAGCAGCGCCAGACTAGCGGGAGGAGGTATTGTTCAGTACTTC
D: -; V: TRBV20-1; size: -; J: TRBJ1-4; CDR3: CSARLGEKLFF; DNA: TGCAGTGCTAGACTGGGCGAAAAACTGTTTTTT
D: -; V: TRBV15; size: -; J: TRBJ1-2; CDR3: CATSRDLVYGYTF; DNA: TGTGCCACCAGCAGAGATCTAGTTTATGGCTACACCTTC
D: TRBD1; V: TRBV28; size: -; J: TRBJ1-2; CDR3: CASSTTKGAGGYTF; DNA: TGTGCCAGCAGCACCACTAAGGGGGCGGGGGGCTACACCTTC
D: -; V: TRBV5-1; size: -; J: TRBJ2-1; CDR3: CASSFGGTGNEQFF; DNA: TGCGCCAGCAGCTTCGGCGGGACGGGCAATGAGCAGTTCTTC
D: -; V: TRBV19; size: -; J: TRBJ1-1; CDR3: CASSIDRNSRGAFF; DNA: TGTGCCAGTAGTATAGATCGAAACTCTAGAGGAGCTTTCTTT
D: -; V: TRBV19; size: once; J: TRBJ1-1; CDR3: CASSIEWGVMNTEAFF; DNA: TGTGCCAGTAGTATAGAGTGGGGAGTAATGAACACTGAAGCTTTCTTT
D: -; V: TRBV5-4; size: -; J: TRBJ1-1; CDR3: CASSPRMNTEAFF; DNA: TGTGCCAGCAGCCCCAGGATGAACACTGAAGCTTTCTTT
D: TRBD1; V: TRBV15; size: -; J: TRBJ1-6; CDR3: CATSGLGGLKSSPLHF; DNA: TGTGCCACCAGCGGGTTAGGGGGCCTAAAAAGCTCACCCCTCCACTTT
D: -; V: TRBV7-2; size: -; J: TRBJ2-5; CDR3: CASSFRGRETQYF; DNA: TGTGCCAGCAGCTTCAGGGGAAGGGAGACCCAGTACTTC
D: TRBD2; V: TRBV7-7; size: -; J: TRBJ2-1; CDR3: CASSLKLAGGPRDNEQFF; DNA: TGTGCCAGCAGCTTAAAGTTAGCGGGAGGGCCGCGTGACAATGAGCAGTTCTTC
D: TRBD1; V: TRBV6-5; size: once; J: TRBJ2-1; CDR3: CASSYSTGDSYNEQFF; DNA: TGTGCCAGCAGTTATTCAACAGGGGACTCCTACAATGAGCAGTTCTTC
D: -; V: TRBV6-5; size: -; J: TRBJ1-1; CDR3: CASSTQGANTEAFF; DNA: TGTGCCAGCAGTACTCAAGGGGCGAACACTGAAGCTTTCTTT
D: TRBD1; V: TRBV5-1; size: -; J: TRBJ1-1; CDR3: CASSQGGLNTEAFF; DNA: TGCGCCAGCAGCCAGGGGGGACTGAACACTGAAGCTTTCTTT
D: -; V: TRBV28; size: -; J: TRBJ2-7; CDR3: CASSLHAGSYEQYF; DNA: TGTGCCAGCAGTTTACACGCAGGGTCCTACGAGCAGTACTTC